The rows below give T cell receptor beta chains drawn from one sample of a study of T-cell reconstitution after alpha-beta-depleted transplantation in children. One entry per CDR3 protein, called by TCRdb with MiXCR from the PCR reads. The data contain 200,000 to 250,000 distinct CDR3 sequences, about 12% of them singletons. Material: PBMCs from the stem cell graft donor, obtained from the stem cell graft. All receptors derive from a human donor who donated a stem cell graft to a child with acute lymphoblastic leukemia. Both conserved end residues are part of each CDR3. Fields, in order: J gene, D gene, V gene, clone size, CDR3 protein, CDR3 DNA. The D gene is left open where the match is weak. The size entry is marked missing in some rows and otherwise reads once, few, many or a size class.

J: TRBJ2-1; D: NA; V: TRBV19; size: many; CDR3: CASSMNSNEQFF; DNA: TGTGCCAGTAGTATGAACAGCAATGAGCAGTTCTTC
J: TRBJ2-2; D: NA; V: TRBV6-2/TRBV6-3; size: many; CDR3: CASSYLESTGELFF; DNA: TGTGCCAGCAGTTACCTCGAGAGCACCGGGGAGCTGTTTTTT
J: TRBJ2-2; D: TRBD1; V: TRBV7-8; size: NA; CDR3: CASSSRQGLIGELFF; DNA: TGTGCCAGCAGCTCGAGACAGGGCCTGATCGGGGAGCTGTTTTTT
J: TRBJ2-7; D: NA; V: TRBV28; size: many; CDR3: CASSLQGETGSYEQYF; DNA: TGTGCCAGCAGTTTACAAGGGGAAACGGGCTCCTACGAGCAGTACTTC
J: TRBJ2-7; D: NA; V: TRBV20-1; size: many; CDR3: CSAVKIPGGRNYEQYF; DNA: TGCAGTGCTGTTAAGATTCCAGGGGGGCGGAATTACGAGCAGTACTTC
J: TRBJ1-5; D: NA; V: TRBV6-2/TRBV6-3; size: many; CDR3: CASSRGQYNQPQHF; DNA: TGTGCCAGCAGCCGCGGACAGTACAATCAGCCCCAGCATTTT
J: TRBJ2-2; D: TRBD1; V: TRBV29-1; size: many; CDR3: CSVTRGTGELFF; DNA: TGCAGCGTTACCAGGGGGACCGGGGAGCTGTTTTTT
J: TRBJ2-3; D: NA; V: TRBV18; size: many; CDR3: CASSPVAETTDTQYF; DNA: TGTGCCAGCTCACCAGTAGCGGAAACTACAGATACGCAGTATTTT
J: TRBJ2-1; D: NA; V: TRBV20-1; size: many; CDR3: CSAREESSYNEQFF; DNA: TGCAGTGCTAGGGAGGAGAGCTCCTACAATGAGCAGTTCTTC
J: TRBJ2-1; D: TRBD2; V: TRBV11-2; size: many; CDR3: CASSLDLEGGFVDEQFF; DNA: TGTGCCAGCAGCTTAGATCTGGAGGGAGGGTTTGTCGATGAGCAGTTCTTC
J: TRBJ2-7; D: NA; V: TRBV14; size: many; CDR3: CASSQDWVTGNHEQYF; DNA: TGTGCCAGCAGCCAAGATTGGGTTACAGGGAACCACGAGCAGTACTTC
J: TRBJ2-5; D: TRBD2; V: TRBV10-3; size: many; CDR3: CAISEISGGAQETQYF; DNA: TGTGCCATCAGTGAAATTAGCGGGGGGGCACAAGAGACCCAGTACTTC
J: TRBJ2-3; D: NA; V: TRBV5-6; size: many; CDR3: CASTLTGLPDTQYF; DNA: TGTGCCAGCACCCTCACGGGGCTCCCAGATACGCAGTATTTT
J: TRBJ1-4; D: NA; V: TRBV3-1; size: many; CDR3: CASRSDGREKLFF; DNA: TGTGCCAGCAGGTCTGACGGTCGGGAAAAACTGTTTTTT
J: TRBJ2-2; D: NA; V: TRBV29-1; size: many; CDR3: CSVEVLTGELFF; DNA: TGCAGCGTTGAGGTCCTCACCGGGGAGCTGTTTTTT
J: TRBJ2-2; D: TRBD2; V: TRBV28; size: many; CDR3: CASSFRGRAVTGELFF; DNA: TGTGCCAGCAGTTTTAGAGGGAGGGCCGTCACCGGGGAGCTGTTTTTT
J: TRBJ2-5; D: TRBD2; V: TRBV20-1; size: few; CDR3: CSAIDGTTLQETQYF; DNA: TGCAGTGCCATCGACGGGACTACTCTCCAAGAGACCCAGTACTTC
J: TRBJ2-7; D: TRBD1; V: TRBV9; size: many; CDR3: CASSVDGTGHSYEQYF; DNA: TGTGCCAGCAGCGTAGATGGGACAGGACACTCCTACGAGCAGTACTTC
J: TRBJ2-6; D: NA; V: TRBV4-1; size: many; CDR3: CASSQERSSGANVLTF; DNA: TGCGCCAGCAGCCAAGAGAGAAGCTCTGGGGCCAACGTCCTGACTTTC
J: TRBJ2-5; D: TRBD1; V: TRBV7-9; size: many; CDR3: CASSRIITGDQETQYF; DNA: TGTGCCAGCAGCCGGATAATCACAGGGGACCAAGAGACCCAGTACTTC
J: TRBJ2-5; D: NA; V: TRBV5-1; size: many; CDR3: CASSFGGGSQETQYF; DNA: TGCGCCAGCAGCTTTGGAGGCGGTTCCCAAGAGACCCAGTACTTC
J: TRBJ2-1; D: TRBD1; V: TRBV12-3/TRBV12-4; size: many; CDR3: CATSGTEYNEQFF; DNA: TGTGCCACCAGTGGGACAGAGTACAATGAGCAGTTCTTC
J: TRBJ2-5; D: NA; V: TRBV5-1; size: many; CDR3: CASRPGAQETQYF; DNA: TGCGCCAGCAGGCCGGGAGCTCAAGAGACCCAGTACTTC